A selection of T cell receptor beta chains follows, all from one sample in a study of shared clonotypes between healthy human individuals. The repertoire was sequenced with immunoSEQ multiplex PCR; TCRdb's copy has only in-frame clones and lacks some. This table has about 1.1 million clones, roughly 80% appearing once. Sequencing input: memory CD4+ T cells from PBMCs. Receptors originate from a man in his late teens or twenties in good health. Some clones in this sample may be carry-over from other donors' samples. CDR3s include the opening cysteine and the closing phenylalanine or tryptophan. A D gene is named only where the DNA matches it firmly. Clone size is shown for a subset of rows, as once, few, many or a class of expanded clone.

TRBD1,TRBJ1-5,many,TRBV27,CASSSTGVGSQPQHF,TGTGCCAGCAGTTCCACAGGGGTAGGAAGTCAGCCCCAGCATTTT
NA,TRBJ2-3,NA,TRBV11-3,CASSQTRLSEDTDTQYF,TGTGCCAGCAGCCAAACTCGGCTGTCGGAGGACACAGATACGCAGTATTTT
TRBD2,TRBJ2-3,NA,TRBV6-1,CASSEQRDPGSDTQYF,TGTGCCAGCAGCGAACAGCGGGACCCCGGATCAGATACGCAGTATTTT
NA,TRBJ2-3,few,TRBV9,CASSVGGASGTDTQYF,TGTGCCAGCAGCGTAGGCGGGGCTAGCGGCACAGATACGCAGTATTTT
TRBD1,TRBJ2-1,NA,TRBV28,CASSRGDRGQFF,TGTGCCAGCAGTCGAGGGGACAGGGGACAGTTCTTC
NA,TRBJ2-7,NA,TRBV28,CASRPLRSEQYF,TGTGCCAGCAGACCCCTCCGGAGCGAGCAGTACTTC
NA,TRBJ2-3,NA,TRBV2,CAGQGGGFPDTQYF,TGTGCCGGCCAAGGTGGAGGTTTCCCAGATACGCAGTATTTT
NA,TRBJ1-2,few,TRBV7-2,CASSGAANYGYTF,TGTGCCAGCAGCGGCGCCGCTAACTATGGCTACACCTTC
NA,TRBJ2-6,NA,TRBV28,CASSWRSGANVLTF,TGTGCCAGCAGTTGGCGCTCTGGGGCCAACGTCCTGACTTTC
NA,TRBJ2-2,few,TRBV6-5,CASSYRPENELFF,TGTGCCAGCAGTTATCGCCCCGAGAACGAGCTGTTTTTT
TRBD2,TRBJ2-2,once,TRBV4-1,CASSQFSGRTGELFF,TGCGCCAGCAGCCAATTTAGCGGGAGGACCGGGGAGCTGTTTTTT
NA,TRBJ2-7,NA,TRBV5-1,CASSSPGNEDEQYF,TGCGCCAGCAGCTCGCCCGGGAACGAGGACGAGCAGTACTTC
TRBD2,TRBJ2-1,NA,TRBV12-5,CASGLSGRSEQFF,TGTGCTAGTGGTTTAAGCGGGAGGTCTGAGCAGTTCTTC
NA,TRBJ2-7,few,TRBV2,CASSNTGSEQYF,TGTGCCAGCAGTAACACAGGGAGCGAGCAGTACTTC
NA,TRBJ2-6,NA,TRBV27,CASSWSYSGANVLTF,TGTGCCAGCAGTTGGTCCTACTCTGGGGCCAACGTCCTGACTTTC
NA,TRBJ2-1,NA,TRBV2,CASMIGRDNEQFF,TGTGCCAGCATGATCGGCCGGGACAATGAGCAGTTCTTC
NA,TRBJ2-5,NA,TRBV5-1,CASTVSSGSYQETQYF,TGCGCCAGCACCGTTTCCTCGGGGTCATACCAAGAGACCCAGTACTTC
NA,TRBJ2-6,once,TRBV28,CASTPGTGANVLTF,TGTGCCAGCACCCCGGGGACCGGGGCCAACGTCCTGACTTTC
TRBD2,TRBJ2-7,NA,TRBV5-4,CASSSGIAGTTYEQYF,TGTGCCAGCAGCTCCGGCATAGCGGGGACAACCTACGAGCAGTACTTC
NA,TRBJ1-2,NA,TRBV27,CASSPLGQGRDGYTF,TGTGCCAGCAGCCCCCTGGGGCAGGGACGGGATGGCTACACCTTC
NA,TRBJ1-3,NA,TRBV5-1,CASSRDGSSGNTIYF,TGCGCCAGCAGTCGCGACGGAAGCTCTGGAAACACCATATATTTT
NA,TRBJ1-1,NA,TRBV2,CASRDTGQNTEAFF,TGTGCCAGCAGGGACACAGGGCAGAACACTGAAGCTTTCTTT
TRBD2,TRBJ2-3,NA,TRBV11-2,CASSLSRETQYF,TGTGCCAGCAGCTTATCGCGGGAGACGCAGTATTTT
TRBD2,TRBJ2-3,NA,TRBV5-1,CASSLAGTSEPGDTQYF,TGCGCCAGCAGCTTGGCCGGGACTAGCGAACCAGGGGATACGCAGTATTTT
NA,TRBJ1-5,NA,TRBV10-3,CAISDHPGLGNQPQHF,TGTGCCATCAGTGATCATCCGGGACTCGGCAATCAGCCCCAGCATTTT
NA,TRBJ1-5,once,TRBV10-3,CAISEFMQANQPQHF,TGTGCCATCAGTGAGTTTATGCAGGCCAATCAGCCCCAGCATTTT
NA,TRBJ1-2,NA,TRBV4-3,CASSQEGGRALDGYTF,TGCGCCAGCAGCCAAGAAGGAGGCAGGGCGTTGGATGGCTACACCTTC
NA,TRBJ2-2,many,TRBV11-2,CASSQLTGELFF,TGTGCCAGCAGCCAACTCACCGGGGAGCTGTTTTTT
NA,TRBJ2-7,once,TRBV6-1,CASSEGLPPYEQYF,TGTGCCAGCAGTGAAGGACTCCCTCCCTACGAGCAGTACTTC